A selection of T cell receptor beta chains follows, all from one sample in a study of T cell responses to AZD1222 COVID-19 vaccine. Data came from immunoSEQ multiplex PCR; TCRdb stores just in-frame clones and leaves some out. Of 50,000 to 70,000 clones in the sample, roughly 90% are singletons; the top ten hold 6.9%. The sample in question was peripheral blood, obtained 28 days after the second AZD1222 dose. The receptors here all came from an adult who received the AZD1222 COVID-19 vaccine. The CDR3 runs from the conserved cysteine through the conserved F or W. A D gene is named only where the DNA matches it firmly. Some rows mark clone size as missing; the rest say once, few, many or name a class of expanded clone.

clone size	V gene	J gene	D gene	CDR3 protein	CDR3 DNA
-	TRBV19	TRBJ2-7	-	CASNEANSYEQYF	TGTGCCAGTAACGAAGCAAACTCCTACGAGCAGTACTTC
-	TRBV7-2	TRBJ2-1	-	CASSLRHSEQFF	TGTGCCAGCAGCTTACGACATAGTGAGCAGTTCTTC
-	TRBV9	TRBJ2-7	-	CASSRSDTFYEQYF	TGTGCCAGCAGCAGATCGGACACCTTCTACGAGCAGTACTTC
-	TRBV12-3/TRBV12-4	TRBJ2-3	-	CASSLRAADTQYF	TGTGCCAGCAGTCTGCGTGCCGCAGATACGCAGTATTTT
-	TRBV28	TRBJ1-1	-	CASSSRPRRGVGEAFF	TGTGCCAGCAGTTCTCGGCCGAGAAGGGGAGTCGGTGAAGCTTTCTTT
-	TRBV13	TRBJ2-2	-	CASSRQAAGELFF	TGTGCCAGCAGTCGACAGGCGGCCGGGGAGCTGTTTTTT
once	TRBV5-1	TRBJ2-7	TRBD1	CASSLFPGQGAYEQYF	TGCGCCAGCAGCCTCTTCCCGGGACAGGGGGCCTACGAGCAGTACTTC
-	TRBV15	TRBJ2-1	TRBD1	CATSRDPGQGSEQFF	TGTGCCACCAGCAGAGATCCAGGACAGGGGAGTGAGCAGTTCTTC
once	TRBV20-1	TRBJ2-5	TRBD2	CSASAPGLLLETQYF	TGCAGTGCTAGTGCACCGGGACTACTCCTCGAGACCCAGTACTTC
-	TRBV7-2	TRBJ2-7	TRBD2	CASSLGGIQRYEQYF	TGTGCCAGCAGCCTGGGGGGGATCCAACGGTACGAGCAGTACTTC
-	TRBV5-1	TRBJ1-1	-	CASSLRIYTEAFF	TGCGCCAGCAGCTTGCGGATTTACACTGAAGCTTTCTTT
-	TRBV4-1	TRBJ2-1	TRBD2	CASSQGAGASYNEQFF	TGCGCCAGCAGCCAAGGAGCGGGGGCCTCCTACAATGAGCAGTTCTTC
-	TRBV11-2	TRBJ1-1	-	CASSFTGSNTEAFF	TGTGCCAGCAGCTTTACAGGATCGAACACTGAAGCTTTCTTT
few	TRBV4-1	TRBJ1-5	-	CASSQETRNQPQHF	TGCGCCAGCAGCCAAGAGACAAGGAATCAGCCCCAGCATTTT
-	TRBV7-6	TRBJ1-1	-	CASSFDREAFF	TGTGCCAGCAGCTTTGACAGGGAAGCTTTCTTT
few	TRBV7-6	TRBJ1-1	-	CASSLSLNTEAFF	TGTGCCAGCAGCTTATCTCTGAACACTGAAGCTTTCTTT
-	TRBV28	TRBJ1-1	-	CATLLGRAFF	TGTGCCACCTTGCTGGGCCGCGCTTTCTTT
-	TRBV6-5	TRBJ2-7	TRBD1	CASSYSIRGLSEQYF	TGTGCCAGCAGTTACTCGATCAGGGGGCTGTCCGAGCAGTACTTC
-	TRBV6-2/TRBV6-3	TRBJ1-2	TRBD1	CASSYSAGQGNYGYTF	TGTGCCAGCAGTTACTCTGCGGGACAGGGGAACTATGGCTACACCTTC
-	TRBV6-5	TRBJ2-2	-	CASTSGGELFF	TGTGCCAGCACATCGGGCGGGGAGCTGTTTTTT
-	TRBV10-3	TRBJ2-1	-	CAIRNRGNEQFF	TGTGCCATCAGGAATAGGGGGAATGAGCAGTTCTTC
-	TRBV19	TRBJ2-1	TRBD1	CASSIGTGYNEQFF	TGTGCCAGTAGTATCGGGACAGGCTACAATGAGCAGTTCTTC
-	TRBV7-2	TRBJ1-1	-	CASSSQGMNTEAFF	TGTGCCAGCAGCTCCCAGGGAATGAACACTGAAGCTTTCTTT
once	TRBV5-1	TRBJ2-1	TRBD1	CASSQDRGSYNEQFF	TGCGCCAGCAGCCAGGACAGGGGATCCTACAATGAGCAGTTCTTC
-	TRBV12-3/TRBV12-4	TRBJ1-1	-	CASSLGGNTEAFF	TGTGCCAGCAGTTTAGGGGGGAACACTGAAGCTTTCTTT
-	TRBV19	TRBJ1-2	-	CASSKWEVYGGYTF	TGTGCCAGTAGTAAATGGGAGGTCTATGGTGGCTACACCTTC
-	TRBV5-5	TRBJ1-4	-	CASSLRRANEKLFF	TGTGCCAGCAGCTTGAGGAGGGCTAATGAAAAACTGTTTTTT
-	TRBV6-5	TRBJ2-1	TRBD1	CASRSGGLSYNEQFF	TGTGCCAGCAGGTCAGGGGGCCTCTCCTACAATGAGCAGTTCTTC
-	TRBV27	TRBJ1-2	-	CASSLSGTNYGYTF	TGTGCCAGCAGTTTATCGGGGACTAACTATGGCTACACCTTC
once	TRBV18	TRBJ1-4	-	CASKPQPDEKLFF	TGTGCCAGCAAACCCCAGCCCGATGAAAAACTGTTTTTT
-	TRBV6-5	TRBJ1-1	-	CASSYSSVLNTEAFF	TGTGCCAGCAGTTACTCGAGTGTTTTGAACACTGAAGCTTTCTTT
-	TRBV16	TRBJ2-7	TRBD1	CASSRSGQDYEQYF	TGTGCCAGCAGCCGTTCCGGACAGGACTACGAGCAGTACTTC
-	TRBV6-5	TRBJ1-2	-	CASRAGFGYTF	TGTGCCAGCAGGGCAGGGTTCGGCTACACCTTC
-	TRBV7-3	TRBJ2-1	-	CASSLTEYNEQFF	TGTGCCAGCAGCTTAACGGAATACAATGAGCAGTTCTTC
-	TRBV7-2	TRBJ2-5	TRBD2	CASSQRTRKETQYF	TGTGCCAGCAGCCAAAGGACTAGAAAAGAGACCCAGTACTTC
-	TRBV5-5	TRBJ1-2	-	CASSGTTGGYTF	TGTGCCAGCAGTGGGACAACGGGAGGCTACACCTTC
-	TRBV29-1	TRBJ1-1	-	CSVESPENTEAFF	TGCAGCGTTGAAAGTCCAGAGAACACTGAAGCTTTCTTT
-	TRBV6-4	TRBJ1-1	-	CASSDSDKNTEAFF	TGTGCCAGCAGTGACTCGGACAAGAACACTGAAGCTTTCTTT
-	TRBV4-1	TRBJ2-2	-	CASSQDPRGNTGELFF	TGCGCCAGCAGCCAAGATCCCAGGGGAAACACCGGGGAGCTGTTTTTT
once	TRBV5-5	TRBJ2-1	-	CASSLQAGVTPEFF	TGTGCCAGCAGCTTGCAGGCAGGGGTCACCCCTGAGTTCTTC
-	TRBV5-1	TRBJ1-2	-	CASSLEPSVGYTF	TGCGCCAGCAGCTTGGAACCATCGGTGGGCTACACCTTC
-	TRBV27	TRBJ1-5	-	CASSYGPGRPQHF	TGTGCCAGCAGTTATGGGCCGGGGCGGCCCCAGCATTTT
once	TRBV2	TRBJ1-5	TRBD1	CASSLWTGRDQPQHF	TGTGCCAGCAGTCTATGGACAGGTCGGGATCAGCCCCAGCATTTT